Below are 16 T cell receptor beta chains sequenced from a single sample in a study of vaccination and CD4 T cells after COVID-19. The treatment was: roughly 10-day PBMC culture with coronavirus spike peptide pools or control peptides (ViraFEST assay). These TCRs are of unknown antigen specificity. The Oncomine TCR Beta short-read assay sequenced DNA from cultured CD4+ T cells. TCRdb used MiXCR to reprocess the PCR reads, holding one entry per CDR3 protein. The table has 12,000 or so distinct CDR3 sequences, 45% to 60% seen once. The sample here was cultured CD4+ T cells from blood, taken after SARS-CoV-2 vaccination. These receptors originate from a human donor with COVID-19.

The V gene is TRBV6-1, the J gene TRBJ2-7, with 8 bases aligning to TRBD2. After removal of 10 bases from V and 3 bases from J, the junction contained 8 bases not matched to a gene. This CDR3 comprises 13 residues. Germline V gene sequence: CDR1 MNHNS, CDR2 SASEGT. This CDR3 is CAILGLAGYEQYF. DNA for the CDR3: TGTGCCATCCTAGGACTAGCCGGCTACGAGCAGTACTTC.

This clonotype appeared a few times. J is TRBJ1-5 and V is TRBV6-1; D gene uncertain. Germline CDR1 and CDR2: MNHNS and SASEGT. With 11 bases removed from V and 1 base from J, the gap between germline ends came to 12 bases. This CDR3 is built from 13 residues. The CDR3 DNA reads TGTGCCGGTGCCGGGATAAGCAATCAGCCCCAGCATTTT. Protein product: CAGAGISNQPQHF.

The V gene is TRBV27, the J gene TRBJ2-1, with 8 bases identical to TRBD2. V was pared by 6 bases and J by 0 bases, with 4 bases of the junction left unmatched. The CDR3 is 15 amino acids. Germline CDR1 and CDR2: MNHEY and SMNVEV (reference sequence). The CDR3 coding sequence is TGTGCCAGCAGGTCAGCGGGGGCCTCCTACAATGAGCAGTTCTTC. This gives the protein CASRSAGASYNEQFF.

The rearrangement links TRBV6-2 or TRBV6-3 to TRBJ2-7, with TRBD2 matching over 13 bases. The CDR3 has 17 amino acids. Germline V gives CDR1 MNHEY, CDR2 SVGEGT. With V trimmed by 4 bases and J by 5 bases, 11 bases remained unmatched. The CDR3: CASSSRLAGGTGDEQYF. The CDR3 DNA reads TGTGCCAGCAGTTCCAGACTAGCGGGGGGAACTGGTGACGAGCAGTACTTC.

The rearrangement joins TRBV4-2 to TRBJ2-1, with 8 bases that match TRBD1. The CDR3 is 18 residues long. Trimming cost V 0 bases and J 5 bases; bases outside gene matches: 12. Germline loops: CDR1 LGHNA, CDR2 YNFKEQ. DNA for the CDR3: TGTGCCAGCAGCCAAGAACCGCTCCGGACAGGGATCCACAATGAGCAGTTCTTC. Translating it yields CASSQEPLRTGIHNEQFF.

In nucleotides, the CDR3 is TGTGCCAGCAGTCCTTCCCGGGACAATCAGCCCCAGCATTTT. This codes for CASSPSRDNQPQHF. The chain combines TRBV2 with TRBJ1-5; no definite D call. The CDR3 consists of 14 residues. The V gene's germline CDR1 is SNHLY and CDR2 FYNNEI. Trimming stripped 5 bases from V and 3 bases from J, with 11 bases between.

This clonotype has only a few counts. The V gene is TRBV19, the J gene TRBJ1-2, with a possible D match to TRBD1 (6 bases). Germline CDR1 and CDR2: LNHDA and SQIVND (reference sequence). The CDR3 consists of 14 residues. With 3 bases removed from V and 8 bases from J, the gap between germline ends came to 16 bases. CDR3 in amino acids: CASSIRQGMRGYTF. CDR3 DNA: TGTGCCAGTAGTATCAGGCAGGGGATGAGGGGCTACACCTTC.

The chain employs TRBV9 and TRBJ1-2; a weak D match, TRBD1 (6 bases). CDR1 is SGDLS and CDR2 is YYNGEE in the germline V gene. The CDR3 totals 15 residues. Trimming stripped 4 bases from V and 2 bases from J, with 15 bases between. CDR3 nucleotide sequence: TGTGCCAGCAGCCCCTCCTTGGGGGGCAACTATGGCTACACCTTC. Translated, it gives CASSPSLGGNYGYTF.

Judged by abundance, this clonotype is large. CDR3 loop: CASSTSVGGSSSYEQYF. The CDR3 bases are TGTGCCAGTAGTACATCCGTAGGGGGATCAAGCTCCTACGAGCAGTACTTC. This sequence joins TRBV19 and TRBJ2-7; a weak D match, TRBD1 (6 bases). The V end lost 4 bases, the J end lost 0 bases, and 19 bases lay between the germline ends. CDR3 length: 17 amino acids. CDR1 LNHDA and CDR2 SQIVND come from the germline V gene (reference sequence).

The gene calls are TRBV7-6 and TRBJ1-2; D gene unclear. With 5 bases removed from V and 0 bases from J, the gap between germline ends came to 13 bases. There are 15 residues in the CDR3. Germline lookup yields CDR1 SGHVS and CDR2 FNYEAQ. CDR3 DNA sequence: TGTGCCAGCAGCCAGGACGGAGACTCTAACTATGGCTACACCTTC. It translates to CASSQDGDSNYGYTF. Full variable domain (outside the CDR3, taken from reference TRBV7-6 and TRBJ1-2): GAGVSQSPRYKVTKRGQDVALRCDPISGHVSLYWYRQALGQGPEFLTYFNYEAQQDKSGLPNDRFSAERPEGSISTLTIQRTEQRDSAMYRCASSQDGDSNYGYTFGSGTRLTVV.

The chain has TRBV7-9 and TRBJ1-1; a possible D gene is TRBD1 (5 bases). CDR3 length: 14 residues. Germline CDR1 SEHNR, CDR2 FQNEAQ (reference sequence). Trimming stripped 5 bases from V and 3 bases from J, with 13 bases between. In nucleotides, the CDR3 is TGTGCCAGCAGCCTAGGGGTGGAGGACACTGAAGCTTTCTTT. Amino acid sequence: CASSLGVEDTEAFF.

The chain carries TRBV7-2 and TRBJ2-3; TRBD1 aligns across 9 bases. With V trimmed by 4 bases and J by 0 bases, 5 bases remained unmatched. The CDR3 length is 16 residues. Germline V CDR1 and CDR2: SGHTA, FQGNSA. The DNA of the CDR3 is TGTGCCAGCAGCTCAGGGACAGGGACGAGCACAGATACGCAGTATTTT. The encoded protein is CASSSGTGTSTDTQYF.

This clonotype was found a few times. The gene calls are TRBV20-1 and TRBJ1-1; D unresolved. The V end lost 4 bases, the J end lost 6 bases, and 12 bases lay between the germline ends. The CDR3 sequence is 12 residues long. The germline CDR1 and CDR2 sequences are DFQATT and SNEGSKA (reference sequence). The CDR3 spells CSAKPTVSEAFF. In DNA form, the CDR3 reads TGCAGTGCTAAGCCGACGGTATCTGAAGCTTTCTTT.

Judged by abundance, this clonotype is medium-sized. The chain combines TRBV11-3 with TRBJ2-7, with unresolved D. Trimming pared 0 bases from V and 0 bases from J, leaving 6 bases between. Per germline, CDR1 SGHNT and CDR2 YENEEA. The CDR3 runs to 14 residues. This CDR3 reads CASSLDRPSYEQYF. The CDR3 nucleotides read TGTGCCAGCAGCTTAGACAGGCCCTCCTACGAGCAGTACTTC.

This clonotype was seen a few times. The gene calls are TRBV28 and TRBJ1-5; D may be TRBD1 (5 bases). The germline V and J ends were trimmed by 6 bases and 5 bases, with 14 bases remaining between them. This CDR3 comprises 14 residues. Germline V gene data show CDR1 as MDHEN and CDR2 as SYDVKM. The CDR3 nucleotides read TGTGCCAGCAGGAACCAGGGCGCCGATCAGCCCCAGCATTTT. Its protein product is CASRNQGADQPQHF.

This clonotype was detected a few times. The CDR3 bases are TGTGCCTGGACCCGAAACACTGAAGCTTTCTTT. It translates to CAWTRNTEAFF. The chain carries TRBV30 and TRBJ1-1; D ambiguous. V was pared by 4 bases and J by 2 bases, with 5 bases between. The CDR3 runs 11 residues. CDR1 is GTSNPN and CDR2 is SVGIG in the germline V gene (reference sequence).